This T cell receptor beta chain was identified in a study of spatial heterogeneity in lung cancer. Regarding the study as a whole: Expanded alpha and beta TCR counts within tumors tracked tumor mutation counts. Ubiquitous nonsynonymous mutations were tracked by counts of ubiquitous expanded TCRs, and regional ones by counts of regional expanded TCRs.

Individually, TCR cDNA molecules were each labelled with a unique molecular identifier. TCRdb reprocessed the 5' RACE reads via MiXCR and lists one record per CDR3 protein. Of tens of thousands of distinct CDR3 sequences listed, approximately 16% were seen once; the top ten hold more than 30%. Stated time point: sample taken at primary tumor resection. Patients with untreated early-stage non-small cell lung cancer, numbering 55 to 75, were the donors. Sequencing of whole RNA from tumor, nontumor lung or frozen PBMC involved no sorting. This clonotype was observed a few times. The antigen is undetermined. V was clipped by 2 bases and J by 4 bases, with 13 bases between them. The CDR3 is made up of 15 amino acids. Germline lookup yields CDR1 SGHAT and CDR2 FQNNGV.

V gene TRBV11-2 combines with J gene TRBJ2-3; D might be TRBD1 (6 bases). The clonotype comes from a female donor with early-stage non-small cell lung cancer. The material sequenced was lung tumor tissue, taken at surgery. For the CDR3, the DNA is TGTGCCAGCAGCTTATTCCAGGGGTACTCAGATACGCAGTATTTT. Residues: CASSLFQGYSDTQYF.